A single sample gave rise to the 16 T cell receptor beta chains below, sequenced in a study of T cell responses to AZD1222 COVID-19 vaccine. This table comes from immunoSEQ multiplex PCR, and its TCRdb copy is limited to in-frame clones, with some not included. The sample includes 85,000 to 90,000 clones, roughly 87% of them seen just once. Here the sequenced sample was peripheral blood, taken 28 days after the second AZD1222 dose. Every receptor here comes from an adult who received the AZD1222 COVID-19 vaccine.

The CDR3 nucleotides read TGTGCCAGCAGGCCACAGGGTCCTGGAAACACCATATATTTT. It is translated as CASRPQGPGNTIYF. V and J are TRBV2 and TRBJ1-3; D might be TRBD1 (6 bases). This CDR3 contains 14 residues. Germline V gene lookup returns CDR1 SNHLY and CDR2 FYNNEI. V gave up 6 bases and J gave up 2 bases, with 11 bases separating them. The full variable domain, with the rest looked up from reference TRBV2 and TRBJ1-3, is EPEVTQTPSHQVTQMGQEVILRCVPISNHLYFYWYRQILGQKVEFLVSFYNNEISEKSEIFDDQFSVERPDGSNFTLKIRSTKLEDSAMYFCASRPQGPGNTIYFGEGSWLTVV.

This sequence joins TRBV7-6 and TRBJ2-3; 7 bases agree with TRBD1. The CDR3 spans 14 residues. V was clipped by 4 bases and J by 4 bases; unmatched bases: 5. Germline CDR1 and CDR2: SGHVS and FNYEAQ. The DNA of the CDR3 is TGTGCCAGCAGCTCAAGGACAGGCCCAGATACGCAGTATTTT. It codes for CASSSRTGPDTQYF. The full variable domain, with the rest looked up from reference TRBV7-6 and TRBJ2-3, is GAGVSQSPRYKVTKRGQDVALRCDPISGHVSLYWYRQALGQGPEFLTYFNYEAQQDKSGLPNDRFSAERPEGSISTLTIQRTEQRDSAMYRCASSSRTGPDTQYFGPGTRLTVL.

The J gene is TRBJ2-3, the V gene TRBV6-2 or TRBV6-3; 14 bases agree with TRBD2. The J segment lost 6 bases and the V segment lost 0 bases, leaving 5 bases of the junction unmatched. This CDR3 contains 17 residues. CDR1 MNHEY and CDR2 SVGEGT come from the germline V gene. CDR3 nucleotides: TGTGCCAGCAGTTACTCAAGGACTAGCGGGGGGTATGATACGCAGTATTTT. Protein sequence: CASSYSRTSGGYDTQYF.

The rearrangement links TRBV29-1 to TRBJ2-1, with a possible D match to TRBD1 (6 bases). Trimming removed 6 bases from V and 4 bases from J, with 16 bases in between. This CDR3 is built from 14 residues. Germline V lookup: CDR1 SQVTM, CDR2 ANQGSEA. CDR3 in DNA: TGCAGCGTCCCGGGCGACAGGCTATACAATGAGCAGTTCTTC. The encoded protein is CSVPGDRLYNEQFF.

V gene TRBV27 combines with J gene TRBJ1-1; 10 bases match TRBD1. Per germline, CDR1 MNHEY and CDR2 SMNVEV (reference sequence). The CDR3 length is 14 residues. The junction had 5 bases not matched to a gene; V was cut back by 5 bases and J by 5 bases. The CDR3 DNA follows: TGTGCCAGCAGTATAGACAGGGGGCTGACTGAAGCTTTCTTT. This encodes CASSIDRGLTEAFF.

This sequence joins TRBV9 and TRBJ2-7; D is undetermined. There are 13 residues in the CDR3. The germline gives CDR1 SGDLS, CDR2 YYNGEE. V was pared by 0 bases and J by 6 bases, with 10 bases between. For the CDR3, the DNA is TGTGCCAGCAGCGTAGTTCCAGATCTCGAGCAGTACTTC. It translates to CASSVVPDLEQYF.

This chain links TRBV7-2 with TRBJ2-7, with D perhaps being TRBD1 or TRBD2 (6 bases each). Germline-derived CDR1 and CDR2 are SGHTA and FQGNSA. The V gene lost 1 base and the J gene lost 1 base, with 11 bases spanning the gap. CDR3 length equals 15 residues. CDR3 coding DNA: TGTGCCAGCAGCTTAGGGGGGGCTAGATCCTACGAGCAGTACTTC. This translates into CASSLGGARSYEQYF.

This rearrangement joins TRBV14 to TRBJ1-6; 8 positions agree with TRBD1. J lost 1 base, V lost 4 bases, and 6 bases had no gene match. The CDR3 runs to 17 residues. Per germline, CDR1 SGHDN and CDR2 FVKESK. Here the CDR3 reads CASSRGHRGSYNSPLHF. The CDR3 nucleotides are TGTGCCAGCAGCCGAGGGCACAGGGGGTCCTATAATTCACCCCTCCACTTT.

The chain recombines TRBV6-1 with TRBJ1-3; tentative D call: TRBD1 (5 bases). Deletions cut 4 bases from V and 0 bases from J, with 13 bases between. Germline V gene lookup returns CDR1 MNHNS and CDR2 SASEGT. This CDR3 has 16 amino acids. As DNA, the CDR3 is TGTGCCAGCAGTGCCCGGGACTCCCACTCTGGAAACACCATATATTTT. Its protein product is CASSARDSHSGNTIYF.

This rearrangement joins TRBV6-5 to TRBJ2-3, with 9 bases identical to TRBD2. The V gene's germline CDR1 is MNHEY and CDR2 SVGAGI. V was clipped by 8 bases and J by 5 bases; unmatched bases: 5. The CDR3 runs 13 residues. This CDR3 is CASGERGVDTQYF. The CDR3 DNA sequence: TGTGCCAGCGGGGAGCGGGGGGTAGATACGCAGTATTTT.

The chain joins TRBV5-4 to TRBJ2-7; 8 nucleotides match TRBD1. This CDR3 has 17 residues. Trimming removed 2 bases from V and 2 bases from J; junction bases left unmatched: 12. Germline V lookup: CDR1 SGHNT, CDR2 YYREEE (reference sequence). CDR3: CASSFGDRYYHAYEQYF. The CDR3, as DNA: TGTGCCAGCAGCTTCGGGGACAGGTATTATCATGCCTACGAGCAGTACTTC.

The V and J genes are TRBV6-5 and TRBJ1-4; D might be TRBD1 (5 bases). Trimming cost V 4 bases and J 6 bases, with 18 bases left between them. The CDR3 runs to 16 residues. Germline V gene sequence: CDR1 MNHEY, CDR2 SVGAGI. CDR3 bases: TGTGCCAGCAGTTCCGGAAGGCGGGGGTGGTATGAAAAACTGTTTTTT. It is translated as CASSSGRRGWYEKLFF.

The chain couples TRBV7-9 to TRBJ2-4; 7 nucleotides agree with TRBD1. The V and J ends lost 0 bases and 9 bases, in that order; junction bases with no gene match: 5. The germline V gene has CDR1 SEHNR and CDR2 FQNEAQ (reference sequence). The CDR3 consists of 14 residues. The CDR3 reads CASSLADRETIQYF. In DNA, the CDR3 is TGTGCCAGCAGCTTAGCCGACAGGGAAACCATTCAGTACTTC.

The chain uses TRBV6-2 or TRBV6-3 and TRBJ2-5, with D hard to call. Per the germline V gene, CDR1 is MNHEY and CDR2 is SVGEGT. Trimming cost V 1 base and J 5 bases, with 5 bases left between them. This CDR3 contains 12 residues. In DNA form, the CDR3 reads TGTGCCAGCAGTTACTTCGGTGAGACCCAGTACTTC. It translates to CASSYFGETQYF.

The chain has TRBV19 and TRBJ1-5; D perhaps matches TRBD1 (5 bases). From germline, CDR1 is LNHDA and CDR2 SQIVND (reference sequence). The CDR3 totals 14 residues. The germline V and J ends were trimmed by 7 bases and 3 bases, with 13 bases remaining between them. CDR3 bases: TGTGCCAGTATGGAAGGAGGGGCCAATCAGCCCCAGCATTTT. Translating gives CASMEGGANQPQHF.

The chain uses TRBV6-5 and TRBJ2-5, with 13 bases aligning to TRBD2. The germline gives CDR1 MNHEY, CDR2 SVGAGI. V was pared by 4 bases and J by 5 bases, with 7 bases of the junction left unmatched. CDR3 length: 16 amino acids. The CDR3 DNA sequence: TGTGCCAGCAGTTTAACTAGCGGGGGGGCGTCGGAGACCCAGTACTTC. Protein: CASSLTSGGASETQYF.